This entry concerns a single T cell receptor (beta chain). TCRbeta library preparation incorporated unique molecular identifiers. TCRdb fed the PCR reads into MiXCR, producing one record per CDR3 protein. This table holds 420,000 or so distinct CDR3 sequences, about 11% found once. Trimming stripped 5 bases from V and 2 bases from J, with 15 bases between. The length of the CDR3 is 16 residues. The sample originates from a study of T-cell reconstitution after alpha-beta-depleted transplantation in children. The chain uses TRBV12-3 or TRBV12-4 and TRBJ1-4; D call uncertain. This TCR was sampled from a human donor who donated a stem cell graft to a child with acute myeloid leukemia. This sample comprised PBMCs from the stem cell graft donor, obtained from the stem cell graft. The CDR3 coding sequence is TGTGCCAGCAGTGCCGGGCCGTTCCGCACTAATGAAAAACTGTTTTTT. Protein sequence: CASSAGPFRTNEKLFF.